These 25 T cell receptor beta chains share one sample of origin, sequenced in a study of glioma-infiltrating T cells after dendritic cell vaccination. Some clones are missing from TCRdb's copy, which holds only in-frame ones; the method was immunoSEQ multiplex PCR. This table holds under 100,000 clones, approximately 81% found once. The sequencing used blood, collected before dendritic cell vaccination. The receptors come from a human donor with glioblastoma.

This CDR3 is CAISESLGGVSYNEQFF. The CDR3 DNA sequence: TGTGCCATCAGTGAATCGCTCGGGGGGGTCTCCTACAATGAGCAGTTCTTC. The rearrangement joins TRBV10-3 to TRBJ2-1, with 8 positions matching TRBD2. Germline V gene sequence: CDR1 ENHRY, CDR2 SYGVKD. V lost 3 bases and J lost 0; bases outside the gene matches: 7. There are 17 residues in the CDR3.

The CDR3 bases are TGTGCCAGCTCACGGGGGGGAACAGATACGCAGTATTTT. Its translation is CASSRGGTDTQYF. The chain couples TRBV18 to TRBJ2-3; TRBD2 agrees at 7 bases. The CDR3 is 13 amino acids. The trim removed 4 bases at V and 3 bases at J, leaving 1 base unmatched. Per germline, CDR1 KGHSH and CDR2 LQKENI.

The V call is TRBV27, the J call TRBJ1-5; 7 nucleotides align to TRBD1. Germline assignment: CDR1 MNHEY and CDR2 SMNVEV (reference sequence). J lost 4 bases, V lost 5 bases, and 17 bases had no gene match. The CDR3 length is 18 residues. CDR3 residues: CASSPAGGRGRKNQPQHF. The CDR3 coding sequence is TGTGCCAGCAGTCCGGCAGGGGGTCGGGGAAGGAAAAATCAGCCCCAGCATTTT.

The chain recombines TRBV5-1 with TRBJ2-1, with TRBD1 matching 7 bases. In germline, CDR1 is SGHRS, CDR2 YFSETQ. Trimming cost V 4 bases and J 2 bases; bases outside gene matches: 3. The CDR3 extends over 14 amino acids. The CDR3 sequence is CASSNQGAYNEQFF. The CDR3 coding sequence is TGCGCCAGCAGCAACCAGGGGGCCTACAATGAGCAGTTCTTC.

The rearrangement joins TRBV5-1 to TRBJ2-1; possibly TRBD2 for D (6 bases). The V gene lost 4 bases and the J gene lost 2 bases, with 19 bases spanning the gap. In germline, CDR1 is SGHRS, CDR2 YFSETQ. The CDR3 length is 17 residues. CDR3 nucleotide sequence: TGCGCCAGCAGCCCGAACGCCGGGACTGTTGCCTACAATGAGCAGTTCTTC. Protein sequence: CASSPNAGTVAYNEQFF. Filled out from reference TRBV5-1 and TRBJ2-1, the complete variable domain reads KAGVTQTPRYLIKTRGQQVTLSCSPISGHRSVSWYQQTPGQGLQFLFEYFSETQRNKGNFPGRFSGRQFSNSRSEMNVSTLELGDSALYLCASSPNAGTVAYNEQFFGPGTRLTVL.

J is TRBJ1-3 and V is TRBV5-6, with D unresolved. The V gene lost 0 bases and the J gene lost 4 bases, with 11 bases spanning the gap. The CDR3 runs to 15 residues. The germline V gene has CDR1 SGHDT and CDR2 YYEEEE. The CDR3 DNA follows: TGTGCCAGCAGCTTGGGGGCTCGGGGAGGAAACACCATATATTTT. Encoded protein: CASSLGARGGNTIYF.

The rearrangement joins TRBV5-1 to TRBJ1-1; 10 bases agree with TRBD1. The junction had 7 bases not matched to a gene; V was cut back by 7 bases and J by 4 bases. Germline assignment: CDR1 SGHRS and CDR2 YFSETQ. The CDR3 totals 14 residues. CDR3 region: CASLTGGDSTEAFF. Here the CDR3 DNA reads TGCGCCAGCCTGACAGGGGGCGATAGCACTGAAGCTTTCTTT.

This clone was observed a handful of times. This chain links TRBV4-2 with TRBJ1-4; TRBD1 aligns across 10 bases. The CDR3 loop spans 16 amino acids. Germline values: CDR1 LGHNA, CDR2 YNFKEQ. After removal of 3 bases from V and 8 bases from J, the junction contained 9 bases not matched to a gene. CDR3 region: CASSQLTGQGYEKLFF. CDR3 in DNA: TGTGCCAGCAGCCAGTTAACGGGACAGGGGTACGAAAAACTGTTTTTT.

The V call is TRBV4-2, the J call TRBJ2-7; 7 bases line up with TRBD1. The J segment lost 0 bases and the V segment lost 3 bases, leaving 2 bases of the junction unmatched. The germline V gene has CDR1 LGHNA and CDR2 YNFKEQ. The CDR3 has 14 amino acids. In nucleotides, the CDR3 is TGTGCCAGCAGCCAGACAGGGAGCTCCTACGAGCAGTACTTC. Translating it yields CASSQTGSSYEQYF.

This rearrangement joins TRBV11-2 to TRBJ2-1; D unresolved. Per the germline V gene, CDR1 is SGHAT and CDR2 is FQNNGV. V lost 5 bases and J lost 2, with 10 bases in between. The CDR3 extends over 14 amino acids. CDR3 in amino acids: CASSPRVAYNEQFF. CDR3 nucleotide sequence: TGTGCCAGCAGCCCTCGGGTGGCCTACAATGAGCAGTTCTTC.

V and J are TRBV2 and TRBJ2-1, with 8 bases aligning to TRBD1. Unmatched junction bases numbered 7, after V lost 7 bases and J lost 2 bases. Germline CDR1 and CDR2: SNHLY and FYNNEI. The CDR3 has 15 residues. CDR3 region: CASTRDRSTYNEQFF. DNA for the CDR3: TGTGCCAGCACGCGGGACAGGTCAACCTACAATGAGCAGTTCTTC.

In this sample, this clone turned up a few times. The chain links TRBV27 to TRBJ1-6, with 7 positions matching TRBD1. The germline V gene encodes CDR1 MNHEY and CDR2 SMNVEV (reference sequence). Germline trimming cut 5 bases from V and 9 bases from J; bases unmatched to any gene: 4. CDR3 length equals 13 residues. CDR3 nucleotides: TGTGCCAGCAGTCAAAGGGGGCTTTCACCCCTCCACTTT. Its protein is CASSQRGLSPLHF.

Regarding this clone: Relative to the germline gene, one junction end is altered; a read error may explain this. V and J are TRBV7-3 and TRBJ1-1; 7 nucleotides line up with TRBD1. The germline CDR1 and CDR2 sequences are SGHTA and FQGTGA. This CDR3 contains 15 residues. This CDR3 is CASSVTTTGVSEAFF. As DNA, the CDR3 is TGTGCCAGCAGCGTAACCACCACAGGGGTCTCTGAAGCTTTCTTT.

This chain connects TRBV4-1 to TRBJ1-2; D not resolved. V dropped 2 bases and J dropped 8 bases, with 18 bases sitting between them. The CDR3 totals 15 residues. Per the germline V gene, CDR1 is MGHRA and CDR2 is YSYEKL. DNA for the CDR3: TGCGCCAGCAGCCAACCGGACTGGGTACGGGAGGGCTACACCTTC. It codes for CASSQPDWVREGYTF.

This clone was counted between two and nine times. The gene calls are TRBV21-1 and TRBJ2-1; the table's D call, TRBD2, has no DNA check behind it. TRBV21-1 is described as a pseudogene. The CDR3 has 16 residues. DNA for the CDR3: TGTGCCAGCAGCAAAGGGTGGCGGACTACCTACAATGAGCAGTTCTTC. It encodes CASSKGWRTTYNEQFF.

The chain employs TRBV7-9 and TRBJ1-2; 8 bases are shared with TRBD1. The CDR3 loop spans 15 amino acids. Germline trimming cut 1 base from V and 8 bases from J; bases unmatched to any gene: 9. Germline V gives CDR1 SEHNR, CDR2 FQNEAQ (reference sequence). The CDR3 loop reads CASSLGGTGGWGYTF. The CDR3 bases are TGTGCCAGCAGCTTAGGAGGGACAGGTGGATGGGGCTACACCTTC.

The V gene is TRBV11-3, the J gene TRBJ2-3; D is possibly TRBD2 (5 bases). The CDR3 contains 13 residues. The V gene's germline CDR1 is SGHNT and CDR2 YENEEA. Trimming removed 3 bases at V and 6 bases at J, with 10 bases between. CDR3 sequence: CASSFTGEDTQYF. The CDR3 region has the DNA TGTGCCAGCAGCTTCACTGGGGAGGATACGCAGTATTTT.

This chain links TRBV18 with TRBJ2-5; 7 nucleotides agree with TRBD2. The CDR3 extends over 13 amino acids. Germline-derived CDR1 and CDR2 are KGHSH and LQKENI. V lost 5 bases to trimming and J lost 5 bases; unmatched junction nucleotides: 5. CDR3 amino acids: CASSSGLEETQYF. For the CDR3, the DNA is TGTGCCAGCTCAAGCGGACTAGAGGAGACCCAGTACTTC.

This clone was recorded a few times. Germline is not matched at one junction end, which may reflect a read error. The rearrangement uses TRBV5-1 and TRBJ1-2; 9 nucleotides agree with TRBD1. CDR1 is SGHRS, CDR2 YFSETQ, per germline. The CDR3 totals 12 residues. CDR3: CASSFLGQGFSF. DNA for the CDR3: TGCGCCAGCAGCTTCCTGGGACAGGGTTTTTCCTTC.

This clone has only one observation. The chain joins TRBV6-1 to TRBJ2-7; tentative D call: TRBD1 (6 bases). Trimming cost V 11 bases and J 0 bases, with 11 bases left between them. There are 12 residues in the CDR3. The germline V gene has CDR1 MNHNS and CDR2 SASEGT. CDR3 loop: CAFRTASYEQYF. The CDR3 DNA reads as TGTGCCTTCCGGACAGCCTCCTACGAGCAGTACTTC.

This clone was recorded only once. The CDR3 nucleotides are TGTGCCAGCAGCGTAGAGAGCGCCCGAGGGATAGATACGCAGTATTTT. Amino acid sequence: CASSVESARGIDTQYF. The chain joins TRBV9 to TRBJ2-3; D is possibly TRBD2 (5 bases). This CDR3 is built from 16 residues. Deletions cut 0 bases from V and 5 bases from J, with 16 bases between. Germline V gene sequence: CDR1 SGDLS, CDR2 YYNGEE.

V is TRBV2 and J is TRBJ2-3; D might be TRBD2 (6 bases). CDR1 is SNHLY, CDR2 FYNNEI, per germline. The CDR3 consists of 17 residues. Trimming pared 4 bases from V and 5 bases from J, leaving 22 bases between. The CDR3 spells CASSGSSGGVHGDTQYF. The CDR3 DNA reads TGTGCCAGCAGTGGAAGTAGCGGCGGGGTGCACGGAGATACGCAGTATTTT.

The genes are TRBV9 and TRBJ2-7; D may be TRBD2 (7 bases). The germline gives CDR1 SGDLS, CDR2 YYNGEE. This CDR3 spans 16 amino acids. Trimming left V 3 bases short and J 5 bases short, with 21 bases between. CDR3 protein: CASSAGQGRAQDEQYF. The CDR3, as DNA: TGTGCCAGCAGCGCCGGGCAGGGGAGGGCCCAGGACGAGCAGTACTTC.

The chain joins TRBV29-1 to TRBJ1-3; D unresolved. CDR1 is SQVTM and CDR2 is ANQGSEA in the germline V gene. Deletions cut 4 bases from V and 0 bases from J, with 7 bases between. The CDR3 contains 13 residues. The CDR3 DNA sequence: TGCAGCGTTGCCCCAGACTCTGGAAACACCATATATTTT. Protein product: CSVAPDSGNTIYF. The full variable domain, in which reference TRBV29-1 and TRBJ1-3 provide the parts outside the CDR3, is SAVISQKPSRDICQRGTSLTIQCQVDSQVTMMFWYRQQPGQSLTLIATANQGSEATYESGFVIDKFPISRPNLTFSTLTVSNMSPEDSSIYLCSVAPDSGNTIYFGEGSWLTVV.

CDR3 sequence: CASSWGEAYGYTF. The CDR3 coding sequence is TGTGCCAGCAGCTGGGGGGAGGCCTATGGCTACACCTTC. The chain is built from TRBV28 and TRBJ1-2, with D perhaps matching TRBD1 (5 bases). Trimming shortened V by 6 bases and J by 4 bases, and 12 bases separated the two germline ends. The CDR3 is 13 amino acids. Germline CDR1 and CDR2: MDHEN and SYDVKM.